The entry below describes one T cell receptor (beta chain). Its antigen remains unknown. The time point: naive CD8 control sorted from an acute-time-point sample. Montreal Hepatitis C Cohort donors who inject drugs were seen every 3 months. These data come from a study of CD8 T cells in acute hepatitis C reinfection. Study results and caveats: All groups preferentially used TRBV04 and TRBV06, which was not due to overrepresentation in the naive pool. Follow-up repertoires were missing for chronically infected subjects. Acute resolver, follow-up resolver and acute chronic samples had similar high diversity.

The data were produced by immunoSEQ multiplex PCR, yet TCRdb's version contains in-frame clones alone and is incomplete. The repertoire includes some 40,000 clones, around nine tenths of them detected once, and 0.5% sits in the top ten. CDR1 and CDR2 from the germline V gene are SNHLY and FYNNEI. There are 15 residues in the CDR3. The germline V and J ends were trimmed by 5 bases and 5 bases, with 15 bases remaining between them. The chain combines TRBV2 with TRBJ2-2; D possibly uses TRBD1 or TRBD2 (5 bases each). The TCR comes from a man aged 25-45 years with chronic hepatitis C. Sequenced: naive CD8+ T cells from PBMCs. The CDR3 is CASSFSGTETGELFF. In DNA form, the CDR3 reads TGTGCCAGCAGTTTTTCCGGGACGGAGACCGGGGAGCTGTTTTTT.